A single sample is the source of the 28 T cell receptor beta chains below, sequenced in a study of T cell changes during pregnancy in multiple sclerosis. Repertoires were generated with immunoSEQ multiplex PCR, while TCRdb's copy carries only in-frame clones and drops some. The sample holds 35,000 to 40,000 clones, nearly 90% seen once. The sample was CD4+ T cells from peripheral blood mononuclear cells, taken in the second trimester of pregnancy. The receptors shown here come from a female donor with multiple sclerosis, enrolled in a pregnancy study.

The chain recombines TRBV6-4 with TRBJ2-1; possibly TRBD1 for D (6 bases). Germline V CDR1 and CDR2: MRHNA, SNTAGT. V lost 7 bases and J 7 bases, leaving 17 bases between the germline ends. The CDR3 is made up of 14 amino acids. CDR3 protein: CASKTGTSANEQFF. CDR3 bases: TGTGCCAGCAAAACAGGGACGTCCGCGAATGAGCAGTTCTTC.

The chain links TRBV27 to TRBJ2-3; 8 bases line up with TRBD1. Germline trimming cut 9 bases from V and 6 bases from J; bases unmatched to any gene: 5. CDR3 length: 12 amino acids. In germline, CDR1 is MNHEY, CDR2 SMNVEV (reference sequence). CDR3 in DNA: TGTGCCAGGAGACAGGGGATGGATACGCAGTATTTT. This codes for CARRQGMDTQYF.

V usage is TRBV6-6 and J usage is TRBJ1-1, with D possibly TRBD1 on 6 matching bases. V was trimmed by 5 bases and J by 5 bases, leaving 15 bases between them. CDR1 MNHNY and CDR2 SVGAGI come from the germline V gene (reference sequence). The CDR3 loop spans 14 amino acids. The CDR3 spells CASSKTGLRTEAFF. As DNA, the CDR3 is TGTGCCAGCAGTAAGACAGGTTTGAGGACTGAAGCTTTCTTT.

This clone was counted once. CDR3 residues: CASSLGSSYNSPLHF. The CDR3 coding sequence is TGCGCCAGCAGCTTGGGCAGCTCCTATAATTCACCCCTCCACTTT. V is TRBV5-1 and J is TRBJ1-6; D remains unclear. Looked up from germline, CDR1 is SGHRS and CDR2 is YFSETQ. There are 15 residues in the CDR3. V shed 0 bases and J shed 0 bases, with 4 bases lying between them.

V gene TRBV9 combines with J gene TRBJ2-3; TRBD1 matches at 10 bases. The CDR3 loop spans 13 amino acids. Germline loops: CDR1 SGDLS, CDR2 YYNGEE. Trimming cost V 7 bases and J 4 bases; bases outside gene matches: 3. CDR3 sequence reads: CASGGTGADTQYF. In nucleotides, the CDR3 is TGTGCCAGCGGAGGGACAGGGGCAGATACGCAGTATTTT. Based on the CDR3 plus reference TRBV9 and TRBJ2-3, the full variable domain is DSGVTQTPKHLITATGQRVTLRCSPRSGDLSVYWYQQSLDQGLQFLIQYYNGEERAKGNILERFSAQQFPDLHSELNLSSLELGDSALYFCASGGTGADTQYFGPGTRLTVL.

V usage is TRBV4-3 and J usage is TRBJ2-2; D call uncertain. The germline V and J ends were trimmed by 4 bases and 4 bases, with 7 bases remaining between them. Germline assignment: CDR1 LGHNA and CDR2 YSLEER. CDR3 length: 13 amino acids. The CDR3 loop is CASSLGFTGELFF. In DNA, the CDR3 is TGCGCCAGCAGCCTCGGTTTCACCGGGGAGCTGTTTTTT.

V gene TRBV9 combines with J gene TRBJ2-3, with 8 bases fitting TRBD1. CDR1 SGDLS and CDR2 YYNGEE come from the germline V gene. The V segment lost 4 bases and the J segment 6 bases; nucleotides outside the gene matches: 10. The CDR3 is 15 residues long. CDR3 bases: TGTGCCAGCAGCCCCTACAGGGGGAGCAAGGATACGCAGTATTTT. Amino acid sequence: CASSPYRGSKDTQYF.

The V and J genes are TRBV16 and TRBJ1-3; D ambiguous. This CDR3 is 15 amino acids long. Germline values: CDR1 KGHSY, CDR2 FQNENV. Trimming left V 2 bases short and J 0 bases short, with 8 bases between. The CDR3 loop reads CASSQKLNSGNTIYF. CDR3 nucleotide sequence: TGTGCCAGCAGCCAAAAGCTGAACTCTGGAAACACCATATATTTT.

The chain has TRBV19 and TRBJ2-7, with a possible D match to TRBD1 (6 bases). The germline V gene encodes CDR1 LNHDA and CDR2 SQIVND (reference sequence). V was pared by 4 bases and J by 5 bases, with 6 bases between. The CDR3 is 11 amino acids. CDR3 amino acids: CASSRTDEQYF. CDR3 nucleotides: TGTGCCAGTAGTAGGACAGACGAGCAGTACTTC.

The chain combines TRBV7-3 with TRBJ2-7; 10 nucleotides match TRBD1. Germline trimming cut 5 bases from V and 2 bases from J; bases unmatched to any gene: 3. This CDR3 region has 14 residues. The germline CDR1 and CDR2 sequences are SGHTA and FQGTGA. The CDR3: CASSPGQGPYEQYF. The CDR3 DNA reads TGTGCCAGCAGCCCGGGACAGGGGCCCTACGAGCAGTACTTC.

This chain connects TRBV7-6 to TRBJ2-2, with 8 bases lining up with TRBD1. Trimming took 5 bases from V and 4 from J; bases not matched to a gene: 9. CDR3 length equals 16 residues. Germline V gene sequence: CDR1 SGHVS, CDR2 FNYEAQ. The CDR3 region is CASSIPGQGGTGELFF. For the CDR3, the DNA is TGTGCCAGCAGCATACCAGGACAGGGAGGCACCGGGGAGCTGTTTTTT.

The V gene is TRBV5-8, the J gene TRBJ1-5, with unresolved D. The CDR3 is 14 residues long. The V end was cut by 3 bases, the J end by 3 bases, with 10 bases between. Looked up from germline, CDR1 is SGHTS and CDR2 is YDEGEE. The CDR3 is CASSSLYANQPQHF. The DNA for the CDR3 is TGTGCCAGCAGCTCCCTATATGCCAATCAGCCCCAGCATTTT.

As for this clone: It may be a read error: a sequence one base away is much more abundant. The CDR3, as DNA: TGTGCCAGCAGGGGGGCCTCCTACAATGAGCAGTTCTTC. Protein: CASRGASYNEQFF. The chain employs TRBV7-3 and TRBJ2-1; D possibly corresponds to TRBD1 (6 bases). The CDR3 has 13 amino acids. CDR1 is SGHTA, CDR2 FQGTGA, per germline. V was cut by 6 bases and J by 0 bases, with 6 bases left in between.

This chain uses TRBV4-3 with TRBJ2-3; D uncertain. The V and J ends lost 1 base and 3 bases respectively, with 17 bases between them. The germline gives CDR1 LGHNA, CDR2 YSLEER. This CDR3 has 17 amino acids. The CDR3 bases are TGCGCCAGCAGCCAAGGGAAGTCCAAGCGCGTGACAGATACGCAGTATTTT. Its protein product is CASSQGKSKRVTDTQYF.

V and J are TRBV7-2 and TRBJ2-2; 13 bases fit TRBD2. Trimming at V came to 5 bases and at J to 3 bases, leaving 3 bases not matched to a gene. The CDR3 totals 16 residues. Germline loops: CDR1 SGHTA, CDR2 FQGNSA. CDR3 nucleotide sequence: TGTGCCAGCAGCGCGGGACTAGCGGGGTACACCGGGGAGCTGTTTTTT. Amino acid sequence: CASSAGLAGYTGELFF.

The rearrangement links TRBV28 to TRBJ1-1; 8 bases match TRBD1. CDR3 size: 15 residues. In germline, CDR1 is MDHEN, CDR2 SYDVKM. The trim removed 4 bases at V and 0 bases at J, leaving 4 bases unmatched. The CDR3, as DNA: TGTGCCAGCAGTTCAGGGGGCACCATGAACACTGAAGCTTTCTTT. Protein sequence: CASSSGGTMNTEAFF.

The sample holds a few counts of this clone. This rearrangement joins TRBV28 to TRBJ1-2, with 7 bases matching TRBD1. Germline V gene sequence: CDR1 MDHEN, CDR2 SYDVKM. After removal of 6 bases from V and 2 bases from J, the junction contained 9 bases not matched to a gene. CDR3 length: 15 amino acids. CDR3 nucleotides: TGTGCCAGCAGCCCCCGTGACAGGGTGAACTATGGCTACACCTTC. Translation gives CASSPRDRVNYGYTF.

The chain has TRBV19 and TRBJ2-5; tentatively, D is TRBD2 (6 bases). The V gene's germline CDR1 is LNHDA and CDR2 SQIVND (reference sequence). V lost 5 bases, J lost 4 bases, and 8 bases lay in between. The CDR3 is 12 residues long. The CDR3 sequence is CASSFGRETQYF. As DNA, the CDR3 is TGTGCCAGTAGTTTCGGGAGAGAGACCCAGTACTTC.

The chain recombines TRBV6-5 with TRBJ1-1, with 8 bases identical to TRBD1. The trim removed 5 bases at V and 0 bases at J, leaving 5 bases unmatched. This CDR3 contains 15 residues. Germline values: CDR1 MNHEY, CDR2 SVGAGI. The CDR3 DNA follows: TGTGCCAGCAGTCTTGACAGGGGAATGAACACTGAAGCTTTCTTT. Its translation is CASSLDRGMNTEAFF.

V is TRBV23-1 and J is TRBJ2-3; TRBD2 might be the D (6 bases). TRBV23-1 falls under the ORF class, with uncertain function. Trimming took 8 bases from V and 1 from J, leaving 16 bases between them. This CDR3 region has 15 residues. The CDR3 bases are TGCGCCAGCGGGGGGTCTAGCGCGGGCACAGATACGCAGTATTTT. Amino acids: CASGGSSAGTDTQYF.

The chain combines TRBV9 with TRBJ2-1; TRBD2 aligns across 9 bases. Germline assignment: CDR1 SGDLS and CDR2 YYNGEE. V lost 0 bases, J lost 7 bases, and 8 bases stayed unmatched. This CDR3 spans 16 amino acids. CDR3: CASSVAVGGRGNEQFF. In DNA, the CDR3 is TGTGCCAGCAGCGTAGCGGTCGGCGGGAGGGGGAATGAGCAGTTCTTC.

J is TRBJ2-3 and V is TRBV5-6; 8 nucleotides match TRBD2. CDR1 and CDR2 from the germline V gene are SGHDT and YYEEEE. J gave up 0 bases and V 0 bases, and 9 bases lay outside the gene matches. The CDR3 consists of 18 residues. CDR3 sequence: CASSLAVSASGSTDTQYF. CDR3 nucleotide sequence: TGTGCCAGCAGCTTGGCCGTATCAGCTAGCGGGAGCACAGATACGCAGTATTTT.

This clone was recorded once. The rearrangement links TRBV5-1 to TRBJ1-1; perhaps TRBD1 as D (6 bases). The V gene lost 1 base and the J gene lost 0 bases, with 10 bases spanning the gap. This CDR3 contains 15 residues. Germline V gives CDR1 SGHRS, CDR2 YFSETQ. The chain's CDR3 is CASSLTGSMNTEAFF. CDR3 nucleotides: TGCGCCAGCAGCTTGACAGGGTCCATGAACACTGAAGCTTTCTTT.

This rearrangement joins TRBV19 to TRBJ1-1; TRBD1 agrees at 10 bases. After removal of 4 bases from V and 1 base from J, the junction contained 3 bases not matched to a gene. Germline-derived CDR1 and CDR2 are LNHDA and SQIVND (reference sequence). This CDR3 region has 15 residues. CDR3 amino acids: CASSTRDRGNTEAFF. In DNA, the CDR3 is TGTGCCAGTAGTACCCGGGACAGGGGGAACACTGAAGCTTTCTTT.

V gene TRBV7-2 combines with J gene TRBJ2-7; a weak D match, TRBD2 (5 bases). Trimming pared 1 base from V and 3 bases from J, leaving 10 bases between. CDR3 length: 14 residues. Per the germline V gene, CDR1 is SGHTA and CDR2 is FQGNSA. CDR3 in DNA: TGTGCCAGCAGCTTAGATAACGGAGGCTACGAGCAGTACTTC. It specifies CASSLDNGGYEQYF.

This chain uses TRBV19 with TRBJ2-7; D is unclear. CDR3 size: 13 residues. CDR1 and CDR2 from the germline V gene are LNHDA and SQIVND (reference sequence). Trimming cost V 3 bases and J 4 bases, with 10 bases left between them. The CDR3 loop reads CASSMSYPYEQYF. The CDR3 DNA sequence: TGTGCCAGTAGTATGAGCTACCCGTACGAGCAGTACTTC.

The V and J genes are TRBV6-1 and TRBJ1-4; D not resolved. The germline V and J ends were trimmed by 0 bases and 1 base, with 21 bases remaining between them. The CDR3 has 20 amino acids. From germline, CDR1 is MNHNS and CDR2 SASEGT. The CDR3 sequence: CASSEADGGNFSGTNEKLFF. The CDR3 DNA reads TGTGCCAGCAGTGAAGCCGATGGTGGCAACTTCTCGGGAACTAATGAAAAACTGTTTTTT.

This rearrangement joins TRBV5-4 to TRBJ1-6; 8 bases match TRBD1. Germline V gene data show CDR1 as SGHNT and CDR2 as YYREEE (reference sequence). With 2 bases clipped from V and 9 bases from J, the junction kept 4 bases outside the gene matches. This CDR3 contains 14 residues. CDR3 sequence: CASSLGQGSSPLHF. CDR3 DNA sequence: TGTGCCAGCAGCTTAGGACAGGGTTCTTCACCCCTCCACTTT.